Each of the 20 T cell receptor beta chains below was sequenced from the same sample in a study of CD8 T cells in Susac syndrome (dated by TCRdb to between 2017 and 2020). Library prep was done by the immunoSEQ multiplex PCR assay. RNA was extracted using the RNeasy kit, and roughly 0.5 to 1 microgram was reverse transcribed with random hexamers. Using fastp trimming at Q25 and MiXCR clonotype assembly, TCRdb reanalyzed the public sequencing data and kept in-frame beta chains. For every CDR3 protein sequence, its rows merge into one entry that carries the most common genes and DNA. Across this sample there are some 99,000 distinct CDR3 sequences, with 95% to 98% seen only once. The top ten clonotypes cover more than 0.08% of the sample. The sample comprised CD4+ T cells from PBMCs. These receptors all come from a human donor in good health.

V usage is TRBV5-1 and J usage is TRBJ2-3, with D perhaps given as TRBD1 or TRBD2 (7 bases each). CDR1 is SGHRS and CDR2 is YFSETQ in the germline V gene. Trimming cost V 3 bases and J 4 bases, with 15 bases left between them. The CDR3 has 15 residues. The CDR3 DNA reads TGCGCCAGCAGCTCGACAGGGAGGGACGCAGATACGCAGTATTTT. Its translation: CASSSTGRDADTQYF.

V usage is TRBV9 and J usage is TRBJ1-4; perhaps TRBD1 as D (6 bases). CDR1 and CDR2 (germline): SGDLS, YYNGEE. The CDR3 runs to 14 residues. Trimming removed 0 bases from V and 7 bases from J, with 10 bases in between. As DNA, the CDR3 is TGTGCCAGCAGCGTAGAACAGGGTCCTGAAAAACTGTTTTTT. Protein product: CASSVEQGPEKLFF.

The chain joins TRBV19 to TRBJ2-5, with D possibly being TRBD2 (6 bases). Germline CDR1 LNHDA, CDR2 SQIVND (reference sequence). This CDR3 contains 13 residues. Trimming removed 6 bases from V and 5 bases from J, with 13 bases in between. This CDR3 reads CASSKTRPETQYF. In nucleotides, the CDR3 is TGTGCCAGTAGCAAGACTAGGCCCGAGACCCAGTACTTC.

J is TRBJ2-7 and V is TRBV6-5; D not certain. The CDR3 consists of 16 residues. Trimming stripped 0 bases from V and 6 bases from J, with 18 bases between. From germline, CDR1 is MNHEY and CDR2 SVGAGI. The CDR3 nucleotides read TGTGCCAGCAGTTACTCCCAAGCACGGACCCAGGCCGAGCAGTACTTC. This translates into CASSYSQARTQAEQYF.

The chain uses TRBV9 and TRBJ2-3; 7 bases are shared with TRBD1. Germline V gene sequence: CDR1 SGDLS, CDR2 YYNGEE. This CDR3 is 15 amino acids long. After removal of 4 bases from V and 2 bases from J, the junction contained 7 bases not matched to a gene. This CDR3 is CASSSRQGDTDTQYF. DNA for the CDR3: TGTGCCAGCAGCTCCCGACAGGGAGACACAGATACGCAGTATTTT.

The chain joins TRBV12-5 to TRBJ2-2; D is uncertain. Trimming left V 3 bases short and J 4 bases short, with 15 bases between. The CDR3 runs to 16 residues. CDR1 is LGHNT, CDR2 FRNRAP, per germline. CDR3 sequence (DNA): TGTGCTAGTGGTTTTGCCGGGTCGAAGATCACCGGGGAGCTGTTTTTT. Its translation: CASGFAGSKITGELFF.

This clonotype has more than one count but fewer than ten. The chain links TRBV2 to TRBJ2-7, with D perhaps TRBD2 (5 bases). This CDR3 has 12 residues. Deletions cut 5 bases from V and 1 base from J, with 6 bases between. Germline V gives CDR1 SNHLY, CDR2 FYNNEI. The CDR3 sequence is CASSRTSYEQYF. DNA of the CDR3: TGTGCCAGCAGTAGGACTTCCTACGAGCAGTACTTC.

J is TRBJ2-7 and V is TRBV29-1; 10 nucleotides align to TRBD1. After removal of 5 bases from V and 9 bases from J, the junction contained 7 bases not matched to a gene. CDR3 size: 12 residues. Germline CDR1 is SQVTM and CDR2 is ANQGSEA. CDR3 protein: CSVSETGGRQYF. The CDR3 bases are TGCAGCGTTTCGGAGACAGGGGGCAGGCAGTACTTC.

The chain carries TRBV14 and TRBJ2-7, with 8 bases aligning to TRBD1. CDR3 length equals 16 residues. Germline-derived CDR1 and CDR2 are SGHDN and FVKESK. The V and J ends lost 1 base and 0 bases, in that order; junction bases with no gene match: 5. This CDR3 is CASSQAEDRDSYEQYF. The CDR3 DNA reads TGTGCCAGCAGCCAAGCCGAGGACAGGGACTCCTACGAGCAGTACTTC.

This CDR3 reads CASRPPGQANTGELFF. Written as DNA, the CDR3 is TGTGCCAGCAGGCCTCCGGGACAGGCGAACACCGGGGAGCTGTTTTTT. This rearrangement joins TRBV5-4 to TRBJ2-2; 8 nucleotides match TRBD1. CDR1 and CDR2 from the germline V gene are SGHNT and YYREEE (reference sequence). The CDR3 has 16 amino acids. With V trimmed by 5 bases and J by 0 bases, 6 bases remained unmatched.

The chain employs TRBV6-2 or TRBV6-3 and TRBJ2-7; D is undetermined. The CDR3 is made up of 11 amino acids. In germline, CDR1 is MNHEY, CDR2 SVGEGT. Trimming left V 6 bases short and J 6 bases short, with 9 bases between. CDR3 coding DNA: TGTGCCAGCAGCCACCGGGCCGAGCAGTACTTC. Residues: CASSHRAEQYF.

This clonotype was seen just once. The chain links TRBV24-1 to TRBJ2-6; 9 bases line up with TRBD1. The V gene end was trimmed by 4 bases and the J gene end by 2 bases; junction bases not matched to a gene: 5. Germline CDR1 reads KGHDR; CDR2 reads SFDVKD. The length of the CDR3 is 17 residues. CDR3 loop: CATSEGGTGTGANVLTF. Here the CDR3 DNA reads TGTGCCACCAGTGAGGGAGGGACAGGGACTGGGGCCAACGTCCTGACTTTC.

As DNA, the CDR3 is TGTGCCAGCAGTACCCCGGCCGAGCAGCCCCAGCATTTT. It is translated as CASSTPAEQPQHF. The rearrangement links TRBV12-3 or TRBV12-4 to TRBJ1-5; D unresolved. With 5 bases removed from V and 7 bases from J, the gap between germline ends came to 12 bases. The length of the CDR3 is 13 residues.

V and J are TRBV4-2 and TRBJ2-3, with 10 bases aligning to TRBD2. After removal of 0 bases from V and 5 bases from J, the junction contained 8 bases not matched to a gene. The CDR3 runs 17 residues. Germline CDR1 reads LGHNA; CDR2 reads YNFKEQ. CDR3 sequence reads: CASSQESLAGVLDTQYF. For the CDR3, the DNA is TGTGCCAGCAGCCAAGAGAGTCTAGCGGGAGTATTAGATACGCAGTATTTT.

CDR3 DNA sequence: TGTGCCAGCAGCTTAATCCAGGTTTCCTACGAGCAGTACTTC. Translated: CASSLIQVSYEQYF. The chain links TRBV13 to TRBJ2-7, with D uncertain. There are 14 residues in the CDR3. Trimming pared 2 bases from V and 1 base from J, leaving 9 bases between. The germline CDR1 and CDR2 sequences are PRHDT and FYEKMQ (reference sequence).

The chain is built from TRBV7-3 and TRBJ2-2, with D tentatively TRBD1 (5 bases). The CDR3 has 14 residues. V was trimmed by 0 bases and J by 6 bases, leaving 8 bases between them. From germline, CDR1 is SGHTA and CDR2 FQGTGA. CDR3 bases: TGTGCCAGCAGCTTAACATCCAGGGCCGGGGAGCTGTTTTTT. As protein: CASSLTSRAGELFF.

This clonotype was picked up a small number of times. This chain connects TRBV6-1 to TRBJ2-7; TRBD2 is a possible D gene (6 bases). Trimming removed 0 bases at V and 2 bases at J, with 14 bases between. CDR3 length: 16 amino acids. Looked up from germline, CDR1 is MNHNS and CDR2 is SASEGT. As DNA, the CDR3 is TGTGCCAGCAGTGAAGCAGTTGGCGGGAATGCCTACGAGCAGTACTTC. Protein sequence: CASSEAVGGNAYEQYF.

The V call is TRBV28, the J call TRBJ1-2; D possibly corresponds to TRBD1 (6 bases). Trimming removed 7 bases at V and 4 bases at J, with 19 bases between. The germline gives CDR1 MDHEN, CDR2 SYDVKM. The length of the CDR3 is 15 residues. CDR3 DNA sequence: TGTGCCAGCATGGGGGTTGGGGGGCGCGTCTATGGCTACACCTTC. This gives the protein CASMGVGGRVYGYTF.

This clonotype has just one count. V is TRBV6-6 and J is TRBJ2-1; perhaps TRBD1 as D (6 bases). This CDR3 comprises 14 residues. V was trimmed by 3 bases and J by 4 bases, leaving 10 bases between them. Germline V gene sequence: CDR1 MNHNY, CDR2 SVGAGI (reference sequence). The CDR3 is CASSYTGHYNEQFF. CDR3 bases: TGTGCCAGCAGTTATACAGGGCATTACAATGAGCAGTTCTTC.

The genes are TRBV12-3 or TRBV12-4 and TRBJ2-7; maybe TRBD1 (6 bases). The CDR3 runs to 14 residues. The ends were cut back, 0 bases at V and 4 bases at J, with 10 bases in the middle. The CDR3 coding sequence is TGTGCCAGCAGTTTAGCCAGGGGTGGTTACGAGCAGTACTTC. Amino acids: CASSLARGGYEQYF.